Below are 22 T cell receptor beta chains sequenced from a single sample in a study of Tregs in tolerant kidney transplant recipients. Profiled with immunoSEQ multiplex PCR; TCRdb holds only in-frame clones, not every one. The sample data list fewer than 55,000 clones. The sequenced sample was CD4+ T cells from blood, obtained before the transplant. Every receptor here comes from a human donor who received a combined kidney and bone marrow transplant.

As regards this clone: The read is 3 residues too short to cover the CDR3 end, so that end is filled in from the germline J gene. This sequence joins TRBV30 and TRBJ1-6; 10 positions match TRBD1. This CDR3 spans 14 amino acids. Losses at the gene ends were 8 bases for V and 7 bases for J; bases not matched to a gene: 8. CDR1 is GTSNPN, CDR2 SVGIG, per germline (reference sequence). CDR3 DNA, as far as it was read: TGTGCCGGGACAGGGGATATGGAGAATTCACCC. Protein sequence: CAGTGDMENSP. The complete CDR3 reads CAGTGDMENSPLHF.

As concerns this clone: The observed sequence ends 3 residues before the CDR3 terminus, with the missing tail filled in from the germline J gene. V usage is TRBV7-2 and J usage is TRBJ2-5, with 11 positions matching TRBD2. V lost 6 bases to trimming and J lost 5 bases; unmatched junction nucleotides: 5. The germline V gene encodes CDR1 SGHTA and CDR2 FQGNSA. The CDR3 length is 14 residues. The part of the CDR3 DNA that was read is TGTGCCAGCAGTCCTACTAGCGGGAGCGAGACC. This gives the protein CASSPTSGSET. The CDR3 as a whole reads CASSPTSGSETQYF. Full variable domain (missing parts from reference TRBV7-2 and TRBJ2-5): GAGVSQSPSNKVTEKGKDVELRCDPISGHTALYWYRQSLGQGLEFLIYFQGNSAPDKSGLPSDRFSAERTGGSVSTLTIQRTQQEDSAVYLCASSPTSGSETQYFGPGTRLLVL.

Of note for this clone: The read is 3 residues too short to cover the CDR3 end, so that end is filled in from the germline J gene. The genes are TRBV2 and TRBJ2-2; no reliable D call. The germline V gene has CDR1 SNHLY and CDR2 FYNNEI. Trimming cost V 6 bases and J 7 bases, with 9 bases left between them. This CDR3 region has 12 residues. The CDR3 protein is CASSPSSGELFF. The CDR3 DNA, read in part, is TGTGCCAGCAGCCCAAGTAGCGGGGAG.

Concerning this clone itself: The read terminates 3 residues before the CDR3 end, so the remaining end is supplied by the germline J gene. The chain carries TRBV5-1 and TRBJ2-1; perhaps TRBD2 as D (5 bases). The CDR3 extends over 15 amino acids. The V end lost 3 bases, the J end lost 0 bases, and 10 bases lay between the germline ends. Germline assignment: CDR1 SGHRS and CDR2 YFSETQ. The CDR3 protein is CASSSSSRSYNEQFF. Incomplete CDR3 DNA: TGCGCCAGCAGCTCCTCTAGCCGCTCCTACAATGAG.

With regard to this clone: The read terminates 3 residues before the CDR3 end, so the remaining end is supplied by the germline J gene. The chain employs TRBV6-2 or TRBV6-3 and TRBJ2-1; 8 bases fit TRBD2. V shed 6 bases and J 5 bases; nucleotides not matched to a gene: 12. The CDR3 runs to 16 residues. Germline assignment: CDR1 MNHEY and CDR2 SVGEGT. Partial CDR3 DNA: TGTGCCAGCAGACCGACTAGCGCCCGCACCCACAATGAG. It specifies CASRPTSARTHNE. The whole CDR3 reads CASRPTSARTHNEQFF.

As to this clone: Coverage ceases 3 residues before the CDR3 finishes, and the germline J gene fills in the end. V usage is TRBV5-1 and J usage is TRBJ2-5; a weak D match, TRBD2 (6 bases). V was trimmed by 0 bases and J by 0 bases, leaving 12 bases between them. The germline gives CDR1 SGHRS, CDR2 YFSETQ. The CDR3 runs 16 residues. CDR3 region: CASSLGGEPNQETQYF. The sequenced CDR3 bases are TGCGCCAGCAGCTTGGGCGGGGAACCAAACCAAGAGACC.

As regards this clone: The read finishes 3 residues shy of the CDR3 end, and the germline J gene is used to complete it. The chain joins TRBV6-1 to TRBJ2-3; TRBD1 is a possible D gene (6 bases). This CDR3 is 16 amino acids long. V was clipped by 2 bases and J by 0 bases, with 12 bases between them. The V gene's germline CDR1 is MNHNS and CDR2 SASEGT. CDR3 amino acids: CASSERGTTSTDTQYF. The CDR3 DNA, read in part, is TGTGCCAGCAGTGAAAGGGGGACAACCAGCACAGATACG.

About this clone itself: The DNA ends 3 residues before the CDR3 does, and the rest of the CDR3 is filled in from the germline J gene. The chain recombines TRBV5-1 with TRBJ1-1, with a possible D match to TRBD1 (6 bases). The CDR3 has 14 residues. With 7 bases removed from V and 0 bases from J, the gap between germline ends came to 13 bases. The germline V gene has CDR1 SGHRS and CDR2 YFSETQ. The sequenced CDR3 bases are TGCGCCAGCGGCAGGGGCGAACTGAACACTGAA. Protein: CASGRGELNTE. The entire CDR3 sequence reads CASGRGELNTEAFF.

As concerns this clone: The CDR3 end lies 3 residues beyond the end of the read and is filled in from the germline J gene. The identical CDR3 is also encoded by other nucleotide sequences in the sample. The genes are TRBV19 and TRBJ1-1, with 7 bases identical to TRBD1. CDR1 and CDR2 from the germline V gene are LNHDA and SQIVND (reference sequence). CDR3 size: 13 residues. V dropped 6 bases and J dropped 1; count of bases not matched to a gene: 2. CDR3 DNA (partial): TGTGCCAGTAGAGACAGGGAGAACACTGAA. Amino acids: CASRDRENTE. The whole CDR3 is CASRDRENTEAFF.

About this clone itself: Read sequence stops 3 residues before the CDR3 end, and the germline J gene provides the missing end. The chain combines TRBV7-8 with TRBJ2-7; 8 nucleotides match TRBD2. J gave up 4 bases and V 3 bases, and 2 bases lay outside the gene matches. The CDR3 is 13 amino acids. Germline V CDR1 and CDR2: SGHVS, FQNEAQ. The CDR3 reads CASSLTSDYEQYF. CDR3 DNA (partial): TGTGCCAGCAGCTTGACTAGCGATTACGAG.

Details on this clone: Coverage ceases 3 residues before the CDR3 finishes, and the germline J gene fills in the end. The V and J genes are TRBV7-6 and TRBJ2-5; perhaps TRBD2 as D (7 bases). The CDR3 has 16 residues. CDR1 is SGHVS and CDR2 is FNYEAQ in the germline V gene. V was trimmed by 1 base and J by 4 bases, leaving 16 bases between them. The CDR3 spells CASSLGGGGSGETQYF. CDR3 DNA, as far as it was read: TGTGCCAGCAGCTTAGGGGGAGGGGGATCGGGAGAGACC.

As regards this clone: The read finishes 3 residues shy of the CDR3 end, and the germline J gene is used to complete it. The chain recombines TRBV18 with TRBJ2-5; maybe TRBD2 (6 bases). This CDR3 is built from 14 residues. With 2 bases removed from V and 5 bases from J, the gap between germline ends came to 12 bases. Germline V CDR1 and CDR2: KGHSH, LQKENI. Here the CDR3 reads CASSPIGTWETQYF. CDR3 bases read: TGTGCCAGCTCACCAATCGGGACTTGGGAGACC.

For this clone: The read finishes 3 residues shy of the CDR3 end, and the germline J gene is used to complete it. The chain is built from TRBV19 and TRBJ1-1; D possibly corresponds to TRBD1 (5 bases). Trimming removed 5 bases from V and 1 base from J, with 11 bases in between. This CDR3 comprises 14 residues. The germline V gene has CDR1 LNHDA and CDR2 SQIVND (reference sequence). The covered CDR3 bases are TGTGCCAGTAGTCCCGGGACTAAGAACACTGAA. Residues: CASSPGTKNTE. The whole CDR3 protein reads CASSPGTKNTEAFF.

Regarding this clone: The read comes to an end 3 residues before the CDR3 does, leaving the germline J gene to fill in the end. The chain carries TRBV7-2 and TRBJ2-5; 8 bases agree with TRBD1. The CDR3 has 15 residues. The ends lost 6 bases at V and 2 bases at J; junction bases unmatched: 8. Germline CDR1 reads SGHTA; CDR2 reads FQGNSA. The part of the CDR3 DNA that was read is TGTGCCAGCAGTACCCGCAGGGGGCTTCAAGAGACC. This translates into CASSTRRGLQET. Given in full, the CDR3 is CASSTRRGLQETQYF. The entire variable domain, with the rest obtained from reference TRBV7-2 and TRBJ2-5, is as follows: GAGVSQSPSNKVTEKGKDVELRCDPISGHTALYWYRQSLGQGLEFLIYFQGNSAPDKSGLPSDRFSAERTGGSVSTLTIQRTQQEDSAVYLCASSTRRGLQETQYFGPGTRLLVL.

Notes on this clone: The read finishes 3 residues shy of the CDR3 end, and the germline J gene is used to complete it. The V gene is TRBV2, the J gene TRBJ1-4; TRBD1 aligns across 8 bases. The CDR3 spans 13 residues. Germline CDR1 is SNHLY and CDR2 is FYNNEI. V lost 5 bases to trimming and J lost 6 bases; unmatched junction nucleotides: 2. CDR3 sequence: CASSRDRHEKLFF. The CDR3 DNA, read in part, is TGTGCCAGCAGTCGGGACAGGCATGAAAAA. The full variable domain, rest sourced from reference TRBV2 and TRBJ1-4, is EPEVTQTPSHQVTQMGQEVILRCVPISNHLYFYWYRQILGQKVEFLVSFYNNEISEKSEIFDDQFSVERPDGSNFTLKIRSTKLEDSAMYFCASSRDRHEKLFFGSGTQLSVL.

Comment on this clone: The read ends 3 residues early relative to the CDR3; the germline J gene fills the gap. This chain links TRBV10-3 with TRBJ2-3, with TRBD2 matching over 12 bases. J gave up 5 bases and V 2 bases, and 2 bases lay outside the gene matches. CDR1 and CDR2 from the germline V gene are ENHRY and SYGVKD. The CDR3 runs to 15 residues. The DNA read from the CDR3 is TGTGCCATCAGTGAGGTACTAGCGGGAGGAGATACG. It codes for CAISEVLAGGDT. The complete CDR3 reads CAISEVLAGGDTQYF.

On this clone: The CDR3 end lies 3 residues beyond the end of the read and is filled in from the germline J gene. This chain joins TRBV19 and TRBJ2-4; 8 nucleotides match TRBD1. Per germline, CDR1 LNHDA and CDR2 SQIVND (reference sequence). The CDR3 length is 12 residues. The CDR3 spells CASTSWTGFQYF. The part of the CDR3 DNA that was read is TGTGCCAGCACATCGTGGACAGGGTTT.

As to this clone: The sequenced fragment ends 3 residues before the CDR3 boundary, so the rest is inferred from the germline J gene. The chain carries TRBV30 and TRBJ2-1, with a tentative D call TRBD2 (6 bases). The germline V and J ends were trimmed by 1 base and 3 bases, with 13 bases remaining between them. CDR3 length equals 15 residues. The germline V gene encodes CDR1 GTSNPN and CDR2 SVGIG (reference sequence). CDR3: CAWSADGGFYNEQFF. CDR3 DNA (partial): TGTGCCTGGAGTGCGGACGGGGGTTTCTACAATGAG.

Note on this clone: The read ends 3 residues before the CDR3 terminus; that terminus is restored from the germline J gene. The chain links TRBV18 to TRBJ2-7; D possibly corresponds to TRBD1 (6 bases). Germline lookup yields CDR1 KGHSH and CDR2 LQKENI. CDR3 length: 14 amino acids. Between the trimmed V and J ends, which lost 0 bases and 5 bases, there was a span of 11 bases. The CDR3 is CASSPPTRGHEQYF. CDR3 bases read: TGTGCCAGCTCACCACCGACCAGGGGTCACGAG. Complete variable domain (other parts from reference TRBV18 and TRBJ2-7): NAGVMQNPRHLVRRRGQEARLRCSPMKGHSHVYWYRQLPEEGLKFMVYLQKENIIDESGMPKERFSAEFPKEGPSILRIQQVVRGDSAAYFCASSPPTRGHEQYFGPGTRLTVT.

CDR3 protein: CASSLDGTGGFNQPQHF. The CDR3 bases that were read are TGTGCCAGCAGCTTAGACGGGACAGGGGGCTTTAATCAGCCC. The chain recombines TRBV7-8 with TRBJ1-5; 12 nucleotides agree with TRBD1. The sequenced fragment ends 3 residues before the CDR3 boundary, so the rest is inferred from the germline J gene. There are 17 residues in the CDR3. Germline lookup yields CDR1 SGHVS and CDR2 FQNEAQ. J was trimmed by 4 bases and V by 1 base; bases with no gene match: 5.

Notes on this clone: The read terminates 3 residues before the CDR3 end, so the remaining end is supplied by the germline J gene. The chain recombines TRBV5-1 with TRBJ1-4; 7 bases fit TRBD1. Germline trimming cut 7 bases from V and 5 bases from J; bases unmatched to any gene: 8. The CDR3 covers 14 residues. Germline V gene sequence: CDR1 SGHRS, CDR2 YFSETQ. CDR3 region: CASCRQGGNEKLFF. The sequenced CDR3 bases are TGCGCCAGCTGCCGACAGGGAGGAAATGAAAAA.

A word on this clone: The read halts 3 residues ahead of the CDR3 end, with the missing end drawn from the germline J gene. The genes are TRBV7-2 and TRBJ1-2; D remains ambiguous. Germline CDR1 SGHTA, CDR2 FQGNSA. The CDR3 runs 13 residues. Trimming left V 6 bases short and J 7 bases short, with 15 bases between. The CDR3: CASRFPAGFGYTF. The CDR3 bases that were read are TGTGCCAGCAGATTCCCCGCCGGGTTTGGC.